This paragraph covers one T cell receptor (beta chain) sequence. Antigen unknown. The V end lost 7 bases, the J end lost 4 bases, and 10 bases lay between the germline ends. This CDR3 comprises 12 residues. Germline CDR1 reads MRHNA; CDR2 reads SNTAGT. The data are from a study of beta chain features in type 1 diabetes. Study results and caveats: Type 1 diabetes patients showed fewer insertions and more deletions at VDJ junctions. Patients showed naive, central memory and Treg TCRB repertoires that appeared more similar than those of healthy donors.

cDNA synthesis used the whole RNA isolate, giving expressed TCRB sequences. Sequencing used immunoSEQ multiplex PCR; TCRdb keeps in-frame clones, though not all of them. The top ten clones hold about 0.06% of a sample with 450,000 to 550,000 clones, about 30% of them seen once. The chain has TRBV6-4 and TRBJ1-2; D uncertain. Material: naive CD4+ T cells from blood. This clonotype was obtained from a man younger than 35 in good health. The chain's CDR3 is CASIYSVYGYTF. The DNA for the CDR3 is TGTGCCAGCATCTATTCGGTCTATGGCTACACCTTC.